This TCR beta chain was found in a study of cytotoxic CD8 clonotypes in ibrutinib-treated CLL (dated by TCRdb to 2020 to 2022). Regarding the research as a whole: The cohort had some eleven relapsed/refractory and around 16 treatment-naive patients; roughly 17 were IGHV unmutated. The response samples were drawn at a median of approximately 12 months into treatment, with a range of roughly 6 to 36 months. Of the approximately 86 people in the trial, roughly 27 had longitudinal samples available. Responses were partial in roughly 24 patients and complete in 2; after median 68 months follow-up, about 15 stayed in remission and some twelve progressed. On average, each sample yielded around 250,000 productive templates and tens of thousands of productive rearrangements. Cryopreserved peripheral blood mononuclear cells were collected at three points: before therapy, at response, and at either sustained remission or disease progression.

Trimming takes 0 bases off V and 2 bases off J; junction bases not matched to a gene: 0. The CDR3 measures 15 amino acids from cysteine to phenylalanine. Just the 45-base CDR3 DNA is kept, in frame starting at base 1. Sequences SGHNT (CDR1) and YYREEE (CDR2) are obtained from the germline V gene (reference sequence). Each clonotype received, on average, roughly 9.6x coverage in deep resolution sequencing performed on a MiSeq, where the target depth lay between 1 in 1 million and 1 in 200,000 T cells. TCR beta libraries were generated with the immunoSEQ hsTCRB Kit. For the original study's pipeline: Data were analyzed with ImmunoSEQ Data Assistant and ImmunoSEQ Analyzer, with V, D and J genes assigned per IMGT definitions. Clonality was computed as one minus normalized Shannon entropy of productive rearrangement frequencies, ranging from 0 to 1. Only overrepresented clonotypes making up at least 0.05% of the repertoire of each patient were included in the public clonotype analysis. Approximately 13 age-matched healthy donor repertoires from immuneACCESS served as clonality controls. TCRdb mirrors the immuneACCESS table, restricted to in-frame sequences. Some clones are absent from its copies; in checked studies, under half trace to an unresolved V gene, and the reason for the others is unknown. V and J calls and clone size are as listed in that table; D and trimming were resolved from the DNA. A total of almost 85,000 clones appear in this sample, roughly 86% of them only once. Jointly, the top ten make up under 6% of the sample.

For TCR beta library preparation, 1.5 to 2 micrograms of genomic DNA were extracted from the cryopreserved PBMCs. High-throughput TCR beta sequencing was performed on longitudinal blood samples from CLL patients receiving ibrutinib monotherapy. Patients were enrolled in a phase 2 open-label single-center ibrutinib monotherapy trial. As for this clone: What antigen it recognizes has not been identified. Qualities for individual bases were not recorded, and no much larger clone is one base off.

Beyond this particular receptor, the publication reports: At ibrutinib response clonality went up, during sustained remission it held steady, and at progression it dropped back toward baseline. Public clonotypes were rare and either shrank or stayed stable during treatment, and the rise in clonality at ibrutinib response reflected expansion of private clonotypes. Baseline clonality exceeded that of age-matched healthy donors and correlated strongly with circulating CD8+ T-cell counts. Sampling times were not matched between sustained-remission and progressing patients, and lymph node repertoires were not studied.

The sequences come from PBMCs, collected before ibrutinib treatment. This chain is built from TRBV5-4 and TRBJ2-7; 12 bases in the junction line up with TRBD2. The sequence was collected from a human donor with chronic lymphocytic leukemia. The bases read TGTGCCAGCAGCTTGGGGACTAGCGGGACCTACGAGCAGTACTTC. It encodes CASSLGTSGTYEQYF.